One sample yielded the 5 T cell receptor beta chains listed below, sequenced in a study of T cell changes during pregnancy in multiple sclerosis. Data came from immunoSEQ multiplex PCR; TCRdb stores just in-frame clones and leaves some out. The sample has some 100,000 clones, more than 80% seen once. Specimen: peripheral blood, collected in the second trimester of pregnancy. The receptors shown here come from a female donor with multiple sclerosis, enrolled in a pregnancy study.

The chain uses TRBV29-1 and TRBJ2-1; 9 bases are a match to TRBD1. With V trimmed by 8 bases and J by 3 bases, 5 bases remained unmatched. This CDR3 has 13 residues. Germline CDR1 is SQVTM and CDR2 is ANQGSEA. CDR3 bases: TGCAGCAGCCGGGACAGGGACTACAATGAGCAGTTCTTC. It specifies CSSRDRDYNEQFF.

CDR3 bases: TGTGCCAGCAGCTCGACAGGGGAGTCCGCCTACGAGCAGTACTTC. The encoded protein is CASSSTGESAYEQYF. V usage is TRBV11-2 and J usage is TRBJ2-7; 8 nucleotides line up with TRBD1. Germline CDR1 is SGHAT and CDR2 is FQNNGV. The CDR3 totals 15 residues. Trimming cost V 4 bases and J 2 bases; bases outside gene matches: 7.

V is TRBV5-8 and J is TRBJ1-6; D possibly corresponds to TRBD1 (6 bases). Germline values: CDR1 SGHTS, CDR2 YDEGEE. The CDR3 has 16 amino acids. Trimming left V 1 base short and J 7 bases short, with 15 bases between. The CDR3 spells CASSLRTGRPNSPLHF. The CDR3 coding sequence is TGTGCCAGCAGCTTGCGAACAGGGAGACCCAATTCACCCCTCCACTTT.

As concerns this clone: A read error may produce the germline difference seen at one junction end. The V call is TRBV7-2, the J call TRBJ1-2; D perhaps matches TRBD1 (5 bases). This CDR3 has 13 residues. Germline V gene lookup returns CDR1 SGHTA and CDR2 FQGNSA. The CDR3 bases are TGTGCCAGCAGCTTAGAATCTGCGGCAGGGTCGGCCTTC. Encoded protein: CASSLESAAGSAF. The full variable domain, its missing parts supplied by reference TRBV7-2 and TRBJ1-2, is GAGVSQSPSNKVTEKGKDVELRCDPISGHTALYWYRQSLGQGLEFLIYFQGNSAPDKSGLPSDRFSAERTGGSVSTLTIQRTQQEDSAVYLCASSLESAAGSAFGSGTRLTVV.

In DNA, the CDR3 is TGTGCCAGCATCTCACTGGCTAGCGGGAGTGGGGAGACCCAGTACTTC. Amino acids: CASISLASGSGETQYF. The rearrangement uses TRBV28 and TRBJ2-5; 10 bases match TRBD2. The V gene end was trimmed by 7 bases and the J gene end by 5 bases; junction bases not matched to a gene: 13. Germline lookup yields CDR1 MDHEN and CDR2 SYDVKM. The CDR3 has 16 residues.